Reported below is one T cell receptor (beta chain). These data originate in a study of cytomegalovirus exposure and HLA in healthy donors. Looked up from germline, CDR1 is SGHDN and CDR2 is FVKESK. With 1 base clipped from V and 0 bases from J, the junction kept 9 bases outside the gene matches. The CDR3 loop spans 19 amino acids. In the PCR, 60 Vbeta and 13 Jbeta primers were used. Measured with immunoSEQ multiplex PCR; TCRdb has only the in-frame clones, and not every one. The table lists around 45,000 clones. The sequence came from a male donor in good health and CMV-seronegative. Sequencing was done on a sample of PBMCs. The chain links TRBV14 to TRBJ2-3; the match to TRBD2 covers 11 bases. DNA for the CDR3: TGTGCCAGCAGCCAAGGAGCTAGCGGGGGGCTTACTAGCACAGATACGCAGTATTTT. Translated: CASSQGASGGLTSTDTQYF.